Below are 12 T cell receptor beta chains sequenced from a single sample in a study of PD-1 blockade in classical Hodgkin lymphoma. Profiling relied on immunoSEQ multiplex PCR, and the TCRdb table lists in-frame clones only, not all of them. The sample carries 65,000 to 95,000 clones, about nine tenths recorded once. Each and every patient relapsed after autologous stem cell transplantation, and patients got differing brentuximab vedotin exposure. The sequencing used peripheral blood mononuclear cells (PBMCs), collected at baseline. Receptors originate from a human donor with classical Hodgkin lymphoma.

The chain recombines TRBV20-1 with TRBJ1-1; D is unresolved. Germline-derived CDR1 and CDR2 are DFQATT and SNEGSKA (reference sequence). This CDR3 is 11 amino acids long. Trimming removed 6 bases from V and 6 bases from J, with 11 bases in between. Here the CDR3 DNA reads TGCAGTGCACCCGCGGGGTCTGAAGCTTTCTTT. Protein sequence: CSAPAGSEAFF.

This sequence joins TRBV29-1 and TRBJ2-5; no reliable D call. In germline, CDR1 is SQVTM, CDR2 ANQGSEA. V was pared by 5 bases and J by 4 bases, with 8 bases between. The length of the CDR3 is 11 residues. CDR3: CSVLNLETQYF. CDR3 sequence (DNA): TGCAGCGTTCTAAATTTAGAGACCCAGTACTTC.

The CDR3 protein is CASSARTGGGEQYF. The CDR3, as DNA: TGTGCCAGCAGTGCAAGGACAGGGGGCGGAGAGCAGTACTTC. The V gene is TRBV28, the J gene TRBJ2-7; 11 nucleotides agree with TRBD1. Per the germline V gene, CDR1 is MDHEN and CDR2 is SYDVKM. The junction had 7 bases not matched to a gene; V was cut back by 5 bases and J by 7 bases. This CDR3 comprises 14 residues.

The CDR3 DNA is TGTGCCAGCAGCCCTTTCTCTGGGGCCAACGTCCTGACTTTC. It is translated as CASSPFSGANVLTF. The chain has TRBV7-6 and TRBJ2-6; D ambiguous. V gave up 5 bases and J gave up 0 bases, with 5 bases separating them. The CDR3 covers 14 residues. CDR1 SGHVS and CDR2 FNYEAQ come from the germline V gene.

This clone was observed once. The chain carries TRBV13 and TRBJ2-3; D is ambiguous. Germline lookup yields CDR1 PRHDT and CDR2 FYEKMQ (reference sequence). The CDR3 has 11 residues. V shed 3 bases and J shed 5 bases, with 3 bases lying between them. Here the CDR3 reads CASSFGDTQYF. The DNA of the CDR3 is TGTGCCAGCAGCTTTGGAGATACGCAGTATTTT.

Here the CDR3 DNA reads TGTGCCAGCAGACCGGGACTAGCGGGTTTTTTCTCCTACGAGCAGTACTTC. The encoded protein is CASRPGLAGFFSYEQYF. The chain employs TRBV28 and TRBJ2-7; 12 bases are a match to TRBD2. Germline values: CDR1 MDHEN, CDR2 SYDVKM. The trim removed 6 bases at V and 0 bases at J, leaving 9 bases unmatched. The CDR3 has 17 amino acids. The full variable domain, rest sourced from reference TRBV28 and TRBJ2-7, is DVKVTQSSRYLVKRTGEKVFLECVQDMDHENMFWYRQDPGLGLRLIYFSYDVKMKEKGDIPEGYSVSREKKERFSLILESASTNQTSMYLCASRPGLAGFFSYEQYFGPGTRLTVT.

The gene calls are TRBV10-2 and TRBJ2-7, with 12 bases aligning to TRBD2. This CDR3 comprises 16 residues. With V trimmed by 6 bases and J by 1 base, 7 bases remained unmatched. Germline V gene lookup returns CDR1 WSHSY and CDR2 SAAADI. The CDR3 DNA reads as TGCGCCAGCAGGCCCCCGACTAGCGGGGGTTCCTACGAGCAGTACTTC. Amino acids: CASRPPTSGGSYEQYF.

The chain couples TRBV10-3 to TRBJ2-3, with D possibly TRBD2 on 6 matching bases. V lost 6 bases and J lost 2, with 12 bases in between. This CDR3 contains 14 residues. Germline V lookup: CDR1 ENHRY, CDR2 SYGVKD. The CDR3 nucleotides are TGTGCCATCAGCCGGGACTTATCCACAGATACGCAGTATTTT. It codes for CAISRDLSTDTQYF.

The chain links TRBV4-3 to TRBJ2-1; 10 bases align to TRBD1. V dropped 4 bases and J dropped 3; count of bases not matched to a gene: 6. The CDR3 consists of 16 residues. The germline CDR1 and CDR2 sequences are LGHNA and YSLEER. CDR3 sequence reads: CASSPTRTGGYNEQFF. CDR3 nucleotides: TGCGCCAGCAGCCCTACCCGGACAGGGGGCTACAATGAGCAGTTCTTC.

The chain employs TRBV18 and TRBJ1-1; perhaps TRBD1 as D (5 bases). Germline values: CDR1 KGHSH, CDR2 LQKENI. The germline V and J ends were trimmed by 3 bases and 3 bases, with 11 bases remaining between them. This CDR3 spans 14 amino acids. The CDR3 region is CASSPGGADTEAFF. The CDR3 DNA follows: TGTGCCAGCTCACCTGGAGGGGCTGACACTGAAGCTTTCTTT.

In its sample, this clone was seen once. CDR3 bases: TGTGCCAGCAGCTTTATGTTAGCGGGAGCGACTACCTACAATGAGCAGTTCTTC. Amino acid sequence: CASSFMLAGATTYNEQFF. This sequence joins TRBV7-9 and TRBJ2-1, with 9 bases aligning to TRBD2. Germline assignment: CDR1 SEHNR and CDR2 FQNEAQ (reference sequence). The CDR3 spans 18 residues. Trimming at V came to 3 bases and at J to 2 bases, leaving 11 bases not matched to a gene.

CDR3 in DNA: TGTGCCAGCAGCCTACCTCCCGGGGGGACTTTCTTT. It specifies CASSLPPGGTFF. V gene TRBV6-5 combines with J gene TRBJ1-1; maybe TRBD1 (5 bases). The V gene's germline CDR1 is MNHEY and CDR2 SVGAGI. The CDR3 covers 12 residues. Deletions cut 6 bases from V and 12 bases from J, with 17 bases between.